One and the same sample provided the 5 T cell receptor beta chains below, sequenced in a study of CD8 T cells in acute hepatitis C reinfection. Stated time point: naive CD8 control sorted from an acute-time-point sample. The data were produced by immunoSEQ multiplex PCR, yet TCRdb's version contains in-frame clones alone and is incomplete. The sample carries approximately 40,000 clones, 80% to 90% recorded once. The sequenced sample was naive CD8+ T cells from PBMCs. The receptors come from a woman aged 18-35 years who spontaneously cleared hepatitis C infection.

The rearrangement joins TRBV15 to TRBJ1-4; D gene uncertain. The ends were cut back, 8 bases at V and 7 bases at J, with 20 bases in the middle. This CDR3 has 15 amino acids. Germline lookup yields CDR1 LNHNV and CDR2 YYDKDF (reference sequence). CDR3 DNA sequence: TGTGCCACCTCGGTGATTCGTGGTTTGGGTGAAAAACTGTTTTTT. Translation: CATSVIRGLGEKLFF.

This clone turned up a few times. This chain joins TRBV7-3 and TRBJ2-6, with unresolved D. The germline CDR1 and CDR2 sequences are SGHTA and FQGTGA. CDR3 size: 13 residues. V lost 5 bases and J 4 bases, leaving 6 bases between the germline ends. CDR3 sequence: CASSPSGANVLTF. The CDR3 region has the DNA TGTGCCAGCAGCCCATCGGGGGCCAACGTCCTGACTTTC.

J is TRBJ2-7 and V is TRBV5-1; D unclear. This CDR3 contains 11 residues. Between the trimmed V and J ends, which lost 2 bases and 5 bases, there was a span of 5 bases. In germline, CDR1 is SGHRS, CDR2 YFSETQ. The CDR3 coding sequence is TGCGCCAGCAGCTTATATGACGAGCAGTACTTC. Protein product: CASSLYDEQYF.

The rearrangement links TRBV25-1 to TRBJ1-4; D uncertain. The V gene's germline CDR1 is MGHDK and CDR2 SYGVNS. This CDR3 region has 14 residues. V shed 5 bases and J shed 6 bases, with 13 bases lying between them. The CDR3, as DNA: TGTGCCAGCAGTACCCTCTCCGACCATGAAAAACTGTTTTTT. It encodes CASSTLSDHEKLFF.

This sequence joins TRBV2 and TRBJ1-1, with a possible D match to TRBD1 (5 bases). The CDR3 consists of 15 residues. V gave up 4 bases and J gave up 3 bases, with 15 bases separating them. Germline CDR1 reads SNHLY; CDR2 reads FYNNEI. For the CDR3, the DNA is TGTGCCAGCAGTGGACCAGGGTTAATTGACACTGAAGCTTTCTTT. It is translated as CASSGPGLIDTEAFF.